The 9 T cell receptor beta chains in this list originate from one sample, sequenced in a study of CD8 T cells in Susac syndrome. cDNA came from about 0.5 to 1 ug RNA primed by random hexamers. TCRdb reprocessed the immunoSEQ multiplex PCR reads with MiXCR, giving one entry per CDR3 protein. The table has approximately 190,000 distinct CDR3 sequences, more than 85% seen once; the top ten hold about 0.1%. The sample comprised CD4+ T cells from PBMCs. The receptors originated from a human donor with Susac syndrome.

The chain is built from TRBV6-1 and TRBJ1-4, with TRBD1 identical over 10 bases. Trimming removed 6 bases from V and 7 bases from J; junction bases left unmatched: 5. The CDR3 has 14 residues. From germline, CDR1 is MNHNS and CDR2 SASEGT. This chain's CDR3 is CASRSGQGSEKLFF. DNA for the CDR3: TGTGCCAGCAGGTCGGGACAGGGGAGTGAAAAACTGTTTTTT.

The chain recombines TRBV19 with TRBJ2-7; weak D call: TRBD1 (6 bases). The CDR3 runs 12 residues. Trimming removed 5 bases from V and 6 bases from J, with 11 bases in between. The germline V gene encodes CDR1 LNHDA and CDR2 SQIVND (reference sequence). The DNA for the CDR3 is TGTGCCAGTAGTCTGACAGGCGCCGAGCAGTACTTC. This gives the protein CASSLTGAEQYF.

As DNA, the CDR3 is TGCGCCAGCAGTGAGACTAAGAACACTGAAGCTTTCTTT. Encoded protein: CASSETKNTEAFF. This rearrangement joins TRBV10-2 to TRBJ1-1; D unresolved. Germline V gives CDR1 WSHSY, CDR2 SAAADI. CDR3 length: 13 residues. The V and J ends lost 2 bases and 1 base respectively, with 5 bases between them.

The J gene is TRBJ2-5, the V gene TRBV20-1, with TRBD2 matching over 8 bases. Trimming took 5 bases from V and 5 from J; bases not matched to a gene: 19. The germline V gene has CDR1 DFQATT and CDR2 SNEGSKA (reference sequence). The CDR3 totals 17 residues. CDR3 sequence reads: CSAQRLARALLLETQYF. The CDR3 DNA follows: TGCAGTGCTCAGCGACTAGCGAGGGCCCTACTCCTCGAGACCCAGTACTTC.

This chain uses TRBV9 with TRBJ2-3; 10 positions agree with TRBD2. CDR1 and CDR2 from the germline V gene are SGDLS and YYNGEE. The CDR3 is 16 residues long. Trimming cost V 2 bases and J 4 bases; bases outside gene matches: 7. The CDR3 loop is CASSVESGRASDTQYF. The CDR3 DNA reads TGTGCCAGCAGCGTCGAGAGCGGGAGGGCATCAGATACGCAGTATTTT.

The CDR3, as DNA: TGTGCCATCAACCCGAACGGACAGGGGTTCGGTGAGCAGTACTTC. Translating gives CAINPNGQGFGEQYF. The V gene is TRBV10-3, the J gene TRBJ2-7; TRBD1 aligns across 9 bases. This CDR3 region has 15 residues. Trimming took 7 bases from V and 7 from J; bases not matched to a gene: 14. CDR1 and CDR2 (germline): ENHRY, SYGVKD.

This clonotype has just one count. This rearrangement joins TRBV5-4 to TRBJ2-3; a possible D gene is TRBD2 (5 bases). Germline CDR1 is SGHNT and CDR2 is YYREEE (reference sequence). The CDR3 totals 15 residues. Trimming shortened V by 0 bases and J by 4 bases, and 12 bases separated the two germline ends. This CDR3 reads CASSLAGFGADTQYF. The DNA for the CDR3 is TGTGCCAGCAGCTTGGCGGGGTTTGGTGCAGATACGCAGTATTTT.

This chain joins TRBV7-6 and TRBJ1-6; D perhaps matches TRBD1 (6 bases). Deletions cut 1 base from V and 8 bases from J, with 12 bases between. This CDR3 spans 15 amino acids. The germline gives CDR1 SGHVS, CDR2 FNYEAQ. DNA of the CDR3: TGTGCCAGCAGCTTAGGGTCGGCAGGGGATTCACCCCTCCACTTT. It specifies CASSLGSAGDSPLHF.

In regard to this clonotype: Germline and junction disagree at one end, which may indicate a read error. This rearrangement joins TRBV5-1 to TRBJ2-7, with 7 bases lining up with TRBD1. Germline V gives CDR1 SGHRS, CDR2 YFSETQ. The CDR3 contains 14 residues. CDR3 loop: CASSLPGQSYEQYF. CDR3 sequence (DNA): TGTGCCAGCAGTTTACCGGGACAGAGCTACGAGCAGTACTTC.